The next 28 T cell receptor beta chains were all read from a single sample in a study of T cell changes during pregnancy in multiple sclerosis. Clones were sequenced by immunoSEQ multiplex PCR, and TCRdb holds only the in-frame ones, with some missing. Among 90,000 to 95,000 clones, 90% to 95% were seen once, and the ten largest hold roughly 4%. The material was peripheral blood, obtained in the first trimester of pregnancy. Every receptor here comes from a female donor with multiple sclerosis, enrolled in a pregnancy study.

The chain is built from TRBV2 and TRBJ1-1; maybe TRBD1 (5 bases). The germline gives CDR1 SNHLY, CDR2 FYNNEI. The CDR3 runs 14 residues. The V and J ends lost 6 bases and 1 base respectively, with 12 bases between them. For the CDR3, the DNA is TGTGCCAGCAGGGAGGGGTCGGGGAACACTGAAGCTTTCTTT. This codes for CASREGSGNTEAFF.

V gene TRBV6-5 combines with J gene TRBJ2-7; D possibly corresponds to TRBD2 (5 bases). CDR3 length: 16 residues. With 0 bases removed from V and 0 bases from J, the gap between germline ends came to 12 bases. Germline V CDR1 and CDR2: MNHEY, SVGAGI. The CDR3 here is CASSYSTGESSYEQYF. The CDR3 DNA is TGTGCCAGCAGTTACTCGACCGGGGAATCCTCCTACGAGCAGTACTTC.

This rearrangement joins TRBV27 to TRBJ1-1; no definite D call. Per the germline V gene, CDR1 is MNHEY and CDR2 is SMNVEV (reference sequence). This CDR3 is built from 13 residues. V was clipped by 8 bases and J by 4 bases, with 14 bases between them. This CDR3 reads CASQSGGSTEAFF. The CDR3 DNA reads TGTGCCAGCCAATCAGGAGGGTCCACTGAAGCTTTCTTT.

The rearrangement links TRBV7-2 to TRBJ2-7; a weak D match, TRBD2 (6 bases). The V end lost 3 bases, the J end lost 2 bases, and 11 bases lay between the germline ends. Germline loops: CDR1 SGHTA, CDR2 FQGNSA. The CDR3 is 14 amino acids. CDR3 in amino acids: CASSLGGRTYEQYF. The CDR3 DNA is TGTGCCAGCAGCTTGGGAGGCAGAACCTACGAGCAGTACTTC.

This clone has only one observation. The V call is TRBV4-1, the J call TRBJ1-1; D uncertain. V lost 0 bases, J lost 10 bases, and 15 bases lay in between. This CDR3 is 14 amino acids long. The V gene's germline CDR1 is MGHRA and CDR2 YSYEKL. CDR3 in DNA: TGCGCCAGCAGCCAAGAAGAGTCGGGGTTTGGAGCTTTCTTT. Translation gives CASSQEESGFGAFF.

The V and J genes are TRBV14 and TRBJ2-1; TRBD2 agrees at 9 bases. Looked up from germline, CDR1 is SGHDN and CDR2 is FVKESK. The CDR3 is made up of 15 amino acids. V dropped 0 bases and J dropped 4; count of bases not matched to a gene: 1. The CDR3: CASSQERGGYNEQFF. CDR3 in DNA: TGTGCCAGCAGCCAAGAGCGGGGGGGGTACAATGAGCAGTTCTTC.

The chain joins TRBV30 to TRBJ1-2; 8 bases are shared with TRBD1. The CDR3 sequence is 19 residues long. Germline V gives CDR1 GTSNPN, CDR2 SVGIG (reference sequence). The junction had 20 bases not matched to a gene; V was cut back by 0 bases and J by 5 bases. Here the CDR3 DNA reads TGTGCCTGGAGTGTACGGGTGACAGGGGAGGTTGTGGTACTATATGGCTACACCTTC. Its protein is CAWSVRVTGEVVVLYGYTF.

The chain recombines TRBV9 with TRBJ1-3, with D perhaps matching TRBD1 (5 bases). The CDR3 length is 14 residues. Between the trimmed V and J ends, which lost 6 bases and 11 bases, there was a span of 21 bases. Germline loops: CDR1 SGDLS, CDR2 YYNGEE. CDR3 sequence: CASTSGTEGSAIYF. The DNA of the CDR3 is TGTGCCAGCACCTCCGGGACGGAGGGGTCGGCCATATATTTT.

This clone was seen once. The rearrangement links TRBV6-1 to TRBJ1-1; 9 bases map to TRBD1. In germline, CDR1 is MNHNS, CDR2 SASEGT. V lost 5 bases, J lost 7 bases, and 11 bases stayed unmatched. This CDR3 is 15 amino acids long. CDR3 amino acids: CASSPQGTGFVEAFF. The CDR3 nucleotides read TGTGCCAGCAGTCCTCAGGGGACAGGGTTTGTTGAAGCTTTCTTT.

The CDR3 DNA sequence: TGTGCCAGCAGAAATAACGGGAATTCACCCCTCCACTTT. It codes for CASRNNGNSPLHF. J is TRBJ1-6 and V is TRBV27, with D unclear. Germline V gene lookup returns CDR1 MNHEY and CDR2 SMNVEV (reference sequence). Trimming shortened V by 6 bases and J by 7 bases, and 10 bases separated the two germline ends. The CDR3 loop spans 13 amino acids.

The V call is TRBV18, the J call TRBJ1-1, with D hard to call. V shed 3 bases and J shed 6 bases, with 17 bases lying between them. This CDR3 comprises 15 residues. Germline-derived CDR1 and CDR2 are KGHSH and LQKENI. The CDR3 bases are TGTGCCAGCTCACCCATTGACATCGGAACATCTGAAGCTTTCTTT. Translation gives CASSPIDIGTSEAFF.

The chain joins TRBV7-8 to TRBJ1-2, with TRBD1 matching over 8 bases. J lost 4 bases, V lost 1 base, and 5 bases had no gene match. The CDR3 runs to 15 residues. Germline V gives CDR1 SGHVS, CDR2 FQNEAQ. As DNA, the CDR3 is TGTGCCAGCAGCTTAGGACTGGACAGGGTCTATGGCTACACCTTC. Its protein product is CASSLGLDRVYGYTF.

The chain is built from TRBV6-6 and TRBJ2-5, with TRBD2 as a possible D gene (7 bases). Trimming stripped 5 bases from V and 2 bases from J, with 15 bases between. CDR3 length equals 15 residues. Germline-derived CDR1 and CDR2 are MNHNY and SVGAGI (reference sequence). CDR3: CASSISGRGQETQYF. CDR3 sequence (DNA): TGTGCCAGCAGTATCTCAGGGAGGGGGCAAGAGACCCAGTACTTC.

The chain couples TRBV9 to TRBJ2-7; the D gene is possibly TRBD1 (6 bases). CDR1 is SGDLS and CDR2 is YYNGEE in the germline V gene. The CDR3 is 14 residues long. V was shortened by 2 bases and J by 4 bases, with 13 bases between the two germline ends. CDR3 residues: CASSVAGAAYEQYF. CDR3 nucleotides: TGTGCCAGCAGCGTGGCAGGGGCGGCATACGAGCAGTACTTC.

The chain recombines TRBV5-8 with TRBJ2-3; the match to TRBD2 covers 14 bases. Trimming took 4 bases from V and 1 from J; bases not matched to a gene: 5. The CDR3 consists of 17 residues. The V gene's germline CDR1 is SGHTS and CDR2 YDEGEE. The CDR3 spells CASSRTSGGTGTDTQYF. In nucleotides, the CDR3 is TGTGCCAGCAGCCGGACTAGCGGGGGGACTGGCACAGATACGCAGTATTTT.

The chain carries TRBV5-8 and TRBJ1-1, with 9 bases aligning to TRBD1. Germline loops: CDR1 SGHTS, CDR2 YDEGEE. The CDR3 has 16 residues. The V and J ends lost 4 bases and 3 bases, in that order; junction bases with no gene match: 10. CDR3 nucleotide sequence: TGTGCCAGCAGCCTCTACAGGGGGCCCCTGGACACTGAAGCTTTCTTT. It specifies CASSLYRGPLDTEAFF.

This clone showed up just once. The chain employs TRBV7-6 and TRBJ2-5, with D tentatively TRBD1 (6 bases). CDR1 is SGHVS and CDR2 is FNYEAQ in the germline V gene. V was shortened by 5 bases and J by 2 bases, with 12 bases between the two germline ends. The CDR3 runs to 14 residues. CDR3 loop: CASSTDRNQETQYF. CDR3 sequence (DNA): TGTGCCAGCAGCACCGACAGGAATCAAGAGACCCAGTACTTC. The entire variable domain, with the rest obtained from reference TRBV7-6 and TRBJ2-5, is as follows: GAGVSQSPRYKVTKRGQDVALRCDPISGHVSLYWYRQALGQGPEFLTYFNYEAQQDKSGLPNDRFSAERPEGSISTLTIQRTEQRDSAMYRCASSTDRNQETQYFGPGTRLLVL.

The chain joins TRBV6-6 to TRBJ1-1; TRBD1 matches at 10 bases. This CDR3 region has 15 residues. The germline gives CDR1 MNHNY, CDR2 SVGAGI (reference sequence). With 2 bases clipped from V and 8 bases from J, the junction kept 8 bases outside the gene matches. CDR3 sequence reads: CASSYLARQGAEAFF. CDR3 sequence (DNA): TGTGCCAGCAGTTACCTCGCCAGACAGGGGGCAGAAGCTTTCTTT.

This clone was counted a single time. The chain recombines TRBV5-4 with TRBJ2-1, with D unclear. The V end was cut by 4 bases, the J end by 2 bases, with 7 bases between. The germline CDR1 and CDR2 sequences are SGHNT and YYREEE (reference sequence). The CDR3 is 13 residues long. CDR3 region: CASSATAYNEQFF. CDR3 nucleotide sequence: TGTGCCAGCAGCGCGACTGCCTACAATGAGCAGTTCTTC.

The CDR3 DNA follows: TGTGCCAGCAGCTTGGAACTAGCGGGGGGAGATGAGCAGTTCTTC. Protein product: CASSLELAGGDEQFF. The chain recombines TRBV5-4 with TRBJ2-1; 12 bases fit TRBD2. Trimming at V came to 0 bases and at J to 8 bases, leaving 3 bases not matched to a gene. The CDR3 sequence is 15 residues long. Germline CDR1 is SGHNT and CDR2 is YYREEE (reference sequence).

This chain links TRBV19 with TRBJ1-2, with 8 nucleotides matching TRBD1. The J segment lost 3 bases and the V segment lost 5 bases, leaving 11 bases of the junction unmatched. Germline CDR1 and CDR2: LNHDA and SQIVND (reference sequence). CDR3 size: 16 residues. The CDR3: CASSPTTTGDYYGYTF. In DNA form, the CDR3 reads TGTGCCAGTAGTCCAACCACGACAGGGGATTACTATGGCTACACCTTC.

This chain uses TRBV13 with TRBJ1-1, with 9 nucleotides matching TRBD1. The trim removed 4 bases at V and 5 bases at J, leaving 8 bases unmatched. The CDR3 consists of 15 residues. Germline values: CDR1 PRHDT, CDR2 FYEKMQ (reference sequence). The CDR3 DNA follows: TGTGCCAGCAGCTCGGGCGGGACAGGGAGTACTGAAGCTTTCTTT. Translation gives CASSSGGTGSTEAFF. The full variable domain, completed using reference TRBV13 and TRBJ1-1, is AAGVIQSPRHLIKEKRETATLKCYPIPRHDTVYWYQQGPGQDPQFLISFYEKMQSDKGSIPDRFSAQQFSDYHSELNMSSLELGDSALYFCASSSGGTGSTEAFFGQGTRLTVV.

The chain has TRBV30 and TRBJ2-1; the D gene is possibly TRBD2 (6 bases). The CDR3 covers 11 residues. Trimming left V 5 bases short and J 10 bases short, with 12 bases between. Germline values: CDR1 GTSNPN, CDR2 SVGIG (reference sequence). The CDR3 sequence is CAWDGGTEQFF. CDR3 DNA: TGTGCCTGGGACGGGGGTACGGAGCAGTTCTTC. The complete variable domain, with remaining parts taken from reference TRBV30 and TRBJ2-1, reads SQTIHQWPATLVQPVGSPLSLECTVEGTSNPNLYWYRQAAGRGLQLLFYSVGIGQISSEVPQNLSASRPQDRQFILSSKKLLLSDSGFYLCAWDGGTEQFFGPGTRLTVL.

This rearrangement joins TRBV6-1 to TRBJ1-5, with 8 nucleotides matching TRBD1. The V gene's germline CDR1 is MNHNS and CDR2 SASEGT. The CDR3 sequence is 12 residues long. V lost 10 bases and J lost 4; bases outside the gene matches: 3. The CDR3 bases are TGTGCCACGGACAGGGAAAATCAGCCCCAGCATTTT. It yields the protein CATDRENQPQHF.

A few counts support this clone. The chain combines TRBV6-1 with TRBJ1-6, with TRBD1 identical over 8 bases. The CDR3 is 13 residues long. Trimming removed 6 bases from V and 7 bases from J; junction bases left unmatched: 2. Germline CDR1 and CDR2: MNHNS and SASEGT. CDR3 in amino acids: CASRDRENSPLHF. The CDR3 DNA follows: TGTGCCAGCAGGGACAGGGAGAATTCACCCCTCCACTTT.

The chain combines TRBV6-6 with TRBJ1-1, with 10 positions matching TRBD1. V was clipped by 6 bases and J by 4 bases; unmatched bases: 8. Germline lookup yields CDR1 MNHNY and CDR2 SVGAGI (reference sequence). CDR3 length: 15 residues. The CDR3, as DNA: TGTGCCAGCAGGTCGACAGGGGGCGAGGGCACTGAAGCTTTCTTT. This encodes CASRSTGGEGTEAFF.

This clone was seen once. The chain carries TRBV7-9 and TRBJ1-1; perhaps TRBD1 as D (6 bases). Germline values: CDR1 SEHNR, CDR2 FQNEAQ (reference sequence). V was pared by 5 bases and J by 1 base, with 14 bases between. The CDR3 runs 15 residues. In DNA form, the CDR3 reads TGTGCCAGCAGCACAATACAGGGCCCGAACACTGAAGCTTTCTTT. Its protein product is CASSTIQGPNTEAFF.

The CDR3 loop is CASSLNTGGDEKLFF. CDR3 nucleotides: TGTGCCAGCAGCTTGAATACAGGGGGTGATGAAAAACTGTTTTTT. The chain links TRBV5-8 to TRBJ1-4; the match to TRBD1 covers 8 bases. With V trimmed by 1 base and J by 6 bases, 5 bases remained unmatched. CDR1 is SGHTS and CDR2 is YDEGEE in the germline V gene. This CDR3 contains 15 residues.